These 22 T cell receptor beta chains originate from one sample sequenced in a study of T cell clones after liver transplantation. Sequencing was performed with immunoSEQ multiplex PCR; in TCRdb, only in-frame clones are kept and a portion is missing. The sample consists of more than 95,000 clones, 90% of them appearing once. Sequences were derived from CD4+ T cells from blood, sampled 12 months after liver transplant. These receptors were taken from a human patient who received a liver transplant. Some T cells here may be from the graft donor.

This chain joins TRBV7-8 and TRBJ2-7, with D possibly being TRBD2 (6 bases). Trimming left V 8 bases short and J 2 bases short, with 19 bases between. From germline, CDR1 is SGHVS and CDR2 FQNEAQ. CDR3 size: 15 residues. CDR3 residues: CASGPRRDRTYEQYF. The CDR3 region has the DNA TGTGCCAGCGGACCCAGGAGGGACCGCACCTACGAGCAGTACTTC.

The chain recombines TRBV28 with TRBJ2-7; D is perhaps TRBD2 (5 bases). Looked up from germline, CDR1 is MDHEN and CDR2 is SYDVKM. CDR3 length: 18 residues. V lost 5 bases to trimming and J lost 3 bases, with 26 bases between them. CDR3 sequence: CASSLTILWPNINYEQYF. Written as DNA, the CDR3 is TGTGCCAGCAGTCTGACTATTCTTTGGCCCAACATCAACTACGAGCAGTACTTC.

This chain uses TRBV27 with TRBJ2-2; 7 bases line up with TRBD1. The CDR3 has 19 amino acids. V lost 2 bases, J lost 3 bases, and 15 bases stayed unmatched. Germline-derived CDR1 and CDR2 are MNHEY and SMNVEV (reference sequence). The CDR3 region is CASSLIGTALKGYTGELFF. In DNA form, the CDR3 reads TGTGCCAGCAGTTTAATCGGGACAGCTTTGAAAGGGTACACCGGGGAGCTGTTTTTT.

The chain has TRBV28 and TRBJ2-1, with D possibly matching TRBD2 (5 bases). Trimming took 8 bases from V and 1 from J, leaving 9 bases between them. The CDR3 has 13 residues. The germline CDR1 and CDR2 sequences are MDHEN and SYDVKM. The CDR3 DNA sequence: TGTGCCAGCTGTCTAGCTTCCTACAATGAGCAGTTCTTC. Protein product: CASCLASYNEQFF.

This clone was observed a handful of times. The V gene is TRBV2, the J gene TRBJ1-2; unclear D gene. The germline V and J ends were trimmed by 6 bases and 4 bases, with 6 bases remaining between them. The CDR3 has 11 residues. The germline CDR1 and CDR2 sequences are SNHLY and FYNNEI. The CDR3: CASRLGYGYTF. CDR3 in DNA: TGTGCCAGCAGATTAGGCTATGGCTACACCTTC. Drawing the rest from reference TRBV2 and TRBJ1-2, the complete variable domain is EPEVTQTPSHQVTQMGQEVILRCVPISNHLYFYWYRQILGQKVEFLVSFYNNEISEKSEIFDDQFSVERPDGSNFTLKIRSTKLEDSAMYFCASRLGYGYTFGSGTRLTVV.

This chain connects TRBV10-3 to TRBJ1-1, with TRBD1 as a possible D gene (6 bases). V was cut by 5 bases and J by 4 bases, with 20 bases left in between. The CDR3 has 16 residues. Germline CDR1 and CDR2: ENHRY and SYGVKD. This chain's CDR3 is CAISLDPTGSVTEAFF. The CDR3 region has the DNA TGTGCCATCAGTTTAGACCCTACAGGGTCGGTCACTGAAGCTTTCTTT.

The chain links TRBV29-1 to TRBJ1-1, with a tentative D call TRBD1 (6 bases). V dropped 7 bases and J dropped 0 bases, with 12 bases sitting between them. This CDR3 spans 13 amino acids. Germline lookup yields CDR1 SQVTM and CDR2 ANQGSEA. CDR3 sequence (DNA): TGCAGCGCCGCGGACAGTTTGAACACTGAAGCTTTCTTT. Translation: CSAADSLNTEAFF.

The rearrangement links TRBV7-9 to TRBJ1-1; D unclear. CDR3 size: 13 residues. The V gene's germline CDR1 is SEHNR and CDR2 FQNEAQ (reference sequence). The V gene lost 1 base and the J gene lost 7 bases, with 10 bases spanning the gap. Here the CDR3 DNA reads TGTGCCAGCAGCTTAGTTCCCGGATTTGAAGCTTTCTTT. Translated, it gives CASSLVPGFEAFF.

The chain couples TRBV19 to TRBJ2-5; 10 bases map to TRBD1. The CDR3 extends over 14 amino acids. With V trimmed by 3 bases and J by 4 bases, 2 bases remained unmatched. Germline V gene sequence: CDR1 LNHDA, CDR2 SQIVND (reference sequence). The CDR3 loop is CASSIGQGVETQYF. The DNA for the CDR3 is TGTGCCAGTAGTATCGGACAGGGGGTAGAGACCCAGTACTTC.

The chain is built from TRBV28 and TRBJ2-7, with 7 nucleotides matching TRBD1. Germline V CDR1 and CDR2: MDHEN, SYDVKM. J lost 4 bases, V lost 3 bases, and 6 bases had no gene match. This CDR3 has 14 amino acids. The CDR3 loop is CASSLTGLKYEQYF. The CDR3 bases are TGTGCCAGCAGTTTGACAGGGTTGAAGTACGAGCAGTACTTC. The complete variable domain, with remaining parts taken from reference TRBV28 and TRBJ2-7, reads DVKVTQSSRYLVKRTGEKVFLECVQDMDHENMFWYRQDPGLGLRLIYFSYDVKMKEKGDIPEGYSVSREKKERFSLILESASTNQTSMYLCASSLTGLKYEQYFGPGTRLTVT.

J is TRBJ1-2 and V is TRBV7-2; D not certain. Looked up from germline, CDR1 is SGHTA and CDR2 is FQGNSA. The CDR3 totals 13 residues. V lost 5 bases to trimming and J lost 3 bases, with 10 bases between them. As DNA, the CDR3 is TGTGCCAGCAGCCCCACCTGGGACTATGGCTACACCTTC. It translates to CASSPTWDYGYTF.

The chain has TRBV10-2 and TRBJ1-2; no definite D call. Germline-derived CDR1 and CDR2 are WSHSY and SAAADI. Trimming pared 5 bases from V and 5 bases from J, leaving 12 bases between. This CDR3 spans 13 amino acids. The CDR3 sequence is CASSPQEIYGYTF. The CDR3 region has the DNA TGCGCCAGCAGTCCTCAAGAGATTTATGGCTACACCTTC.

The CDR3 is CASSPGIAFSYEQYF. In DNA form, the CDR3 reads TGTGCCAGCAGCCCCGGGATAGCCTTTTCCTACGAGCAGTACTTC. The V gene is TRBV6-5, the J gene TRBJ2-7; D is perhaps TRBD2 (5 bases). Germline loops: CDR1 MNHEY, CDR2 SVGAGI. The CDR3 is 15 amino acids. V shed 6 bases and J shed 1 base, with 16 bases lying between them.

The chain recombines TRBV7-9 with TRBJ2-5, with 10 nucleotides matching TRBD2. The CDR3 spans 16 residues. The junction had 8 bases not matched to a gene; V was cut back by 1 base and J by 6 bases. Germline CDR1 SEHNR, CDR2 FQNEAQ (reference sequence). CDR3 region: CASSLDLAGVAQTQYF. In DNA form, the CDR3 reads TGTGCCAGCAGCTTAGATCTAGCGGGAGTCGCGCAGACCCAGTACTTC.

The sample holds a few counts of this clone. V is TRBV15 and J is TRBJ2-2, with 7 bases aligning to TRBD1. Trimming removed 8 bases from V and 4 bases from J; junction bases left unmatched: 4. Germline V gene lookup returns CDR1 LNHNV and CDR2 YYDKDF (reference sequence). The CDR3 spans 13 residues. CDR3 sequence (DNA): TGTGCCACCGAGGGGGCAGTCACCGGGGAGCTGTTTTTT. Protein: CATEGAVTGELFF.

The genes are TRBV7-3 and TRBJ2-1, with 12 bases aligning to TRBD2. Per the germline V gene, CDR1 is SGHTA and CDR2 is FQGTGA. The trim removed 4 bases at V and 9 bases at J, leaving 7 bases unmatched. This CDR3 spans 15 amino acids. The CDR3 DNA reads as TGTGCCAGCAGCTCTACTAGCGGGAGGACGGCTGAGCAGTTCTTC. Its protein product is CASSSTSGRTAEQFF.

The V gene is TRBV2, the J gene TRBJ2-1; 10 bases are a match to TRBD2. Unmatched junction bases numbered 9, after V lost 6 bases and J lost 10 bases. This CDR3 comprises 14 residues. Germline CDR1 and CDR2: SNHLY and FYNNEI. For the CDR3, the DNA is TGTGCCAGCAGGGCCGGGACTAGCGCCCGGGAGCAGTTCTTC. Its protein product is CASRAGTSAREQFF.

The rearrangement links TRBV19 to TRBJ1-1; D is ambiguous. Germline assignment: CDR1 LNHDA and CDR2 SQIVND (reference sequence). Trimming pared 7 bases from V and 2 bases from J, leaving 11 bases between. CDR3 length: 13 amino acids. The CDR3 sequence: CASTEAFNTEAFF. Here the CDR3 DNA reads TGTGCCAGTACAGAAGCTTTTAACACTGAAGCTTTCTTT. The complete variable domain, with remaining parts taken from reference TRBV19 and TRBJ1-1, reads DGGITQSPKYLFRKEGQNVTLSCEQNLNHDAMYWYRQDPGQGLRLIYYSQIVNDFQKGDIAEGYSVSREKKESFPLTVTSAQKNPTAFYLCASTEAFNTEAFFGQGTRLTVV.

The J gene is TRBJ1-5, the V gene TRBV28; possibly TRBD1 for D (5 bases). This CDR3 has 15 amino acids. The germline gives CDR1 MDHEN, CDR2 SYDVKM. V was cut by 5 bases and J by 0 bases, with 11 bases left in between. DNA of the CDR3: TGTGCCAGCAGTCCACAGGTCTATAGCAATCAGCCCCAGCATTTT. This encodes CASSPQVYSNQPQHF.

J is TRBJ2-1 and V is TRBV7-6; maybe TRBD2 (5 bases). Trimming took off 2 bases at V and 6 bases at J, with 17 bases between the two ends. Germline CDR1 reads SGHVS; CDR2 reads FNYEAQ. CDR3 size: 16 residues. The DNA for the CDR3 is TGTGCCAGCAGCTTAAGGTCGAGGGCAGTGGGCAATGAGCAGTTCTTC. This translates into CASSLRSRAVGNEQFF. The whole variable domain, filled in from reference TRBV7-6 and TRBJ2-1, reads GAGVSQSPRYKVTKRGQDVALRCDPISGHVSLYWYRQALGQGPEFLTYFNYEAQQDKSGLPNDRFSAERPEGSISTLTIQRTEQRDSAMYRCASSLRSRAVGNEQFFGPGTRLTVL.

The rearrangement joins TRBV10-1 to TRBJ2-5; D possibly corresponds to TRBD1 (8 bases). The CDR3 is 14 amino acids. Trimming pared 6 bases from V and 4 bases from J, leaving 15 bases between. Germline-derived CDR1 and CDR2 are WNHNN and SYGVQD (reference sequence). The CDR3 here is CASRRTGRGETQYF. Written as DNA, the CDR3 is TGCGCCAGCAGGAGGACAGGGAGGGGAGAGACCCAGTACTTC.

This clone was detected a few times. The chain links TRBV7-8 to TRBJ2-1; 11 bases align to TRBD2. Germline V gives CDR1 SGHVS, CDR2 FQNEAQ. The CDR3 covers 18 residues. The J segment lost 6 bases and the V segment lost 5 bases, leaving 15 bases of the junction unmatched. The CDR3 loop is CASSKQYTGTSGSNEQFF. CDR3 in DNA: TGTGCCAGCAGCAAACAATATACTGGAACTAGCGGGAGCAATGAGCAGTTCTTC.